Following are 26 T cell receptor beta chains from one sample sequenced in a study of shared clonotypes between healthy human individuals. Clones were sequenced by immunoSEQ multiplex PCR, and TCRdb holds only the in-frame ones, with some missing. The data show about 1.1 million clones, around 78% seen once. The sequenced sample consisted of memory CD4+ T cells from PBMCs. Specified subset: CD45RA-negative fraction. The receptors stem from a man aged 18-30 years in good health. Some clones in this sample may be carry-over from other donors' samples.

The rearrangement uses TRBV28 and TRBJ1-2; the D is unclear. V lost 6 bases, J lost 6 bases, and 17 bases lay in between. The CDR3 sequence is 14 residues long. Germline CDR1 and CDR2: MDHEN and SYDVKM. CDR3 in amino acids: CASRQPPGSDGYTF. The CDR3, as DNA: TGTGCCAGCAGACAACCCCCGGGTAGTGATGGCTACACCTTC.

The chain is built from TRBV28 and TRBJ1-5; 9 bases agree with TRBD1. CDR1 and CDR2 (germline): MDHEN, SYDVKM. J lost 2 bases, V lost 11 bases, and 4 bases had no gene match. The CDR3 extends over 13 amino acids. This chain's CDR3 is CAGTGSGNQPQHF. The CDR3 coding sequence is TGTGCCGGGACAGGGTCGGGCAATCAGCCCCAGCATTTT. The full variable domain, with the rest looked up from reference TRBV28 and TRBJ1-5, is DVKVTQSSRYLVKRTGEKVFLECVQDMDHENMFWYRQDPGLGLRLIYFSYDVKMKEKGDIPEGYSVSREKKERFSLILESASTNQTSMYLCAGTGSGNQPQHFGDGTRLSIL.

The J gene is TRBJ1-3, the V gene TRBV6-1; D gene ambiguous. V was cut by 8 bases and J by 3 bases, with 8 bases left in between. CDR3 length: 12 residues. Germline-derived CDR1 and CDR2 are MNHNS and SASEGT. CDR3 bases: TGTGCCAGCTCTCATCTTGGAAACACCATATATTTT. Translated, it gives CASSHLGNTIYF.

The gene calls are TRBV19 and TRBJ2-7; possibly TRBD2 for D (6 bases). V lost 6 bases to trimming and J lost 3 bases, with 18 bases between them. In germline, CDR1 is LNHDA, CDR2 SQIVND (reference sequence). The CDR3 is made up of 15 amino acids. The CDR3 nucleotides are TGTGCCAGTAGCAAGTCGCCAGGGAGGAGCTACGAGCAGTACTTC. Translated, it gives CASSKSPGRSYEQYF.

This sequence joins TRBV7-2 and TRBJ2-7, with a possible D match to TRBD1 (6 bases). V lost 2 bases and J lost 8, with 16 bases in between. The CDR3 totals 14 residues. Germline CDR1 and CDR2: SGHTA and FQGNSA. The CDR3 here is CASSLRGNRAKQYF. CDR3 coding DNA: TGTGCCAGCAGCTTAAGGGGGAACCGCGCGAAGCAGTACTTC.

In DNA form, the CDR3 reads TGCAGCGTTACCGGGACAGGGGGGGAAAATGAAAAACTGTTTTTT. It yields the protein CSVTGTGGENEKLFF. The rearrangement uses TRBV29-1 and TRBJ1-4; TRBD1 matches 11 bases. The V gene end was trimmed by 5 bases and the J gene end by 5 bases; junction bases not matched to a gene: 7. CDR1 and CDR2 from the germline V gene are SQVTM and ANQGSEA. There are 15 residues in the CDR3.

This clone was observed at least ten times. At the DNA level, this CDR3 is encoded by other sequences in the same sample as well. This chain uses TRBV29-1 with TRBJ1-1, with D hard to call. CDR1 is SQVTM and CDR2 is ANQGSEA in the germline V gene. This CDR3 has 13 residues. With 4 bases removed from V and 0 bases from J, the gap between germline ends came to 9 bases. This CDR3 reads CSVAFGLNTEAFF. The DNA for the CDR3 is TGCAGCGTTGCATTTGGTCTGAACACTGAAGCTTTCTTT.

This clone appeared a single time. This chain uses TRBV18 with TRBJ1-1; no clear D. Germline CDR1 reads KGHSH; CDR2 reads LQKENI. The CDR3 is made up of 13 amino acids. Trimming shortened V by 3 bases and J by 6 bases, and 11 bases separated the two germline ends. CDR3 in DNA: TGTGCCAGCTCACCTCGGAGGCAGTCTGAAGCTTTCTTT. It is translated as CASSPRRQSEAFF.

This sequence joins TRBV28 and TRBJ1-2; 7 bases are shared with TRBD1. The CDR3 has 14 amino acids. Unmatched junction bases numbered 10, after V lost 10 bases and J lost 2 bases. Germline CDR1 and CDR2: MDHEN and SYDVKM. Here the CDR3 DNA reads TGTGCCACCCAAAAAGGGGGCGTGAACTATGGCTACACCTTC. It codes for CATQKGGVNYGYTF.

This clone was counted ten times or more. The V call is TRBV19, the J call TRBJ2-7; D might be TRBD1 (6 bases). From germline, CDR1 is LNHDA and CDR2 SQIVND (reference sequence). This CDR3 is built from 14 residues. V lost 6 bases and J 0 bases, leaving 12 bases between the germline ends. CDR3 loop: CASRRAGASYEQYF. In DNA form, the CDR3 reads TGTGCCAGTAGAAGGGCAGGGGCCTCCTACGAGCAGTACTTC.

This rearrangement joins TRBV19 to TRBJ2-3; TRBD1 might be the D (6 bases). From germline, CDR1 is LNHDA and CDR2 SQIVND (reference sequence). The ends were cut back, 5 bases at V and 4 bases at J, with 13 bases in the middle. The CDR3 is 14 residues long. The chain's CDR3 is CASSPRRTADTQYF. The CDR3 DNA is TGTGCCAGTAGTCCCAGGAGGACAGCAGATACGCAGTATTTT. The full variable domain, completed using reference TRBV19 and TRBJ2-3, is DGGITQSPKYLFRKEGQNVTLSCEQNLNHDAMYWYRQDPGQGLRLIYYSQIVNDFQKGDIAEGYSVSREKKESFPLTVTSAQKNPTAFYLCASSPRRTADTQYFGPGTRLTVL.

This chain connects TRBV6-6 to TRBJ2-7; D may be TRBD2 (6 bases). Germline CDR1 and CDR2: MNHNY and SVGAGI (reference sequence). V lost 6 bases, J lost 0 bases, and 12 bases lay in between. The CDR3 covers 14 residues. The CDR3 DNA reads TGTGCCAGCAGACCCCCGGGAGCCTCCTACGAGCAGTACTTC. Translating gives CASRPPGASYEQYF.

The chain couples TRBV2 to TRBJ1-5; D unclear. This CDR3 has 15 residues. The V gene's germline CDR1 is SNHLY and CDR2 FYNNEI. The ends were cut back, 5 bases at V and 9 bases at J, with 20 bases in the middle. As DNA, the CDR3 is TGTGCCAGCAGTATAAGGGTCCCCCGGGAGGGGCCCCAGCATTTT. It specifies CASSIRVPREGPQHF. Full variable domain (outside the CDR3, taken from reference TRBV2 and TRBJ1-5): EPEVTQTPSHQVTQMGQEVILRCVPISNHLYFYWYRQILGQKVEFLVSFYNNEISEKSEIFDDQFSVERPDGSNFTLKIRSTKLEDSAMYFCASSIRVPREGPQHFGDGTRLSIL.

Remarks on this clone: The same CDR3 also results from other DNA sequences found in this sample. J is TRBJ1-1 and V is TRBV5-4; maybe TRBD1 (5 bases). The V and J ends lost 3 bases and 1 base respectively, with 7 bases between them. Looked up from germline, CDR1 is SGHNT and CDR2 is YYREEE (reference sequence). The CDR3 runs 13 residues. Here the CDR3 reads CASSSGQNTEAFF. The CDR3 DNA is TGTGCCAGCAGCTCAGGACAGAACACTGAAGCTTTCTTT.

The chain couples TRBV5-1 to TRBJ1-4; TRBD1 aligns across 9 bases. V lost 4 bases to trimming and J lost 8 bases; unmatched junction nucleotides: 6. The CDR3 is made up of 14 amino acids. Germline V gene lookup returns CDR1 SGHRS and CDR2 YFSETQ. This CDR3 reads CASSLQGAEEKLFF. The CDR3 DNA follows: TGCGCCAGCAGCCTACAGGGGGCGGAAGAAAAACTGTTTTTT.

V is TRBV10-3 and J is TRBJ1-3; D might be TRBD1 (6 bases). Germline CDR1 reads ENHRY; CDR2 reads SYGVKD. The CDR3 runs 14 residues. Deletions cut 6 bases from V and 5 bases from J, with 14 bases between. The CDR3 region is CAIRIQGLRNTIYF. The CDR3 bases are TGTGCCATCAGAATACAGGGTCTCCGAAACACCATATATTTT.

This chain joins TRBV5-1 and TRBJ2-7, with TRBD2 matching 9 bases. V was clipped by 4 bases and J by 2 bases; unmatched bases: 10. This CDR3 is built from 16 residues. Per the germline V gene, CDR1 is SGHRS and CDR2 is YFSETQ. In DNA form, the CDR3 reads TGCGCCAGCAGCGGCGGATCTAGCGGGGTTCCCTACGAGCAGTACTTC. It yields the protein CASSGGSSGVPYEQYF.

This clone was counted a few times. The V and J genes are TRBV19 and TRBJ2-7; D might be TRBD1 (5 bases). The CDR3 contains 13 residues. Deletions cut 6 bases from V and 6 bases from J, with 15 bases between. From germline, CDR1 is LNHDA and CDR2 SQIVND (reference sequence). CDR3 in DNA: TGTGCCAGTAGCGACCGATCCAGGGTCGAGCAGTACTTC. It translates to CASSDRSRVEQYF.

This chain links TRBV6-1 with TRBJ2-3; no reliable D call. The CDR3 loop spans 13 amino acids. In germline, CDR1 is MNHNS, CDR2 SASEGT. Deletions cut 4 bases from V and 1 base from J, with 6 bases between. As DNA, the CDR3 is TGTGCCAGCAGTGCCGGGCGCACAGATACGCAGTATTTT. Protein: CASSAGRTDTQYF.

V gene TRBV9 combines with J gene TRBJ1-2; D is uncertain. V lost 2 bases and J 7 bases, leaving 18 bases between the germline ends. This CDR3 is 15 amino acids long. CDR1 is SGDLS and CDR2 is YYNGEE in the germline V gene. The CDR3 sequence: CASSVDDGLGGGYTF. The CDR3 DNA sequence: TGTGCCAGCAGCGTCGACGACGGCCTGGGTGGTGGCTACACCTTC.

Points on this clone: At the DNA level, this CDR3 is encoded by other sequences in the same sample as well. CDR3 coding DNA: TGTGCCAGCAGCCTCGGGGGTAGCTCCTACGAGCAGTACTTC. Its protein product is CASSLGGSSYEQYF. The chain links TRBV11-1 to TRBJ2-7; D is possibly TRBD2 (6 bases). Germline CDR1 and CDR2: SGHAT and FQDESV (reference sequence). The CDR3 runs to 14 residues. Trimming took 5 bases from V and 0 from J, leaving 11 bases between them. The complete variable domain, with remaining parts taken from reference TRBV11-1 and TRBJ2-7, reads EAEVAQSPRYKITEKSQAVAFWCDPISGHATLYWYRQILGQGPELLVQFQDESVVDDSQLPKDRFSAERLKGVDSTLKIQPAELGDSAMYLCASSLGGSSYEQYFGPGTRLTVT.

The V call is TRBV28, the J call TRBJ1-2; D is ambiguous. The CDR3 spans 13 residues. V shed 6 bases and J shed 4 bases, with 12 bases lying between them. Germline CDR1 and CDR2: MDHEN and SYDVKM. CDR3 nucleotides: TGTGCCAGCAGAAACCCCGGGAGCTATGGCTACACCTTC. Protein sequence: CASRNPGSYGYTF.

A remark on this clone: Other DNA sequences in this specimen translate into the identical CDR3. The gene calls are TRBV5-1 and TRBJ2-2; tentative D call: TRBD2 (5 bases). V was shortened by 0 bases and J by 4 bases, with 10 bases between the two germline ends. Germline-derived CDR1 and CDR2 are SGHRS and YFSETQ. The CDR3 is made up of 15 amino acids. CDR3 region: CASSLGRAGTGELFF. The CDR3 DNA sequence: TGCGCCAGCAGCTTGGGACGTGCGGGCACCGGGGAGCTGTTTTTT.

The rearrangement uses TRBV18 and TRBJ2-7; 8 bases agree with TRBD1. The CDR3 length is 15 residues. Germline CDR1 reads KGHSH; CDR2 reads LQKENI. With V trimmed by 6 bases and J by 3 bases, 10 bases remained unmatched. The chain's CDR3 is CASSRGTGGYYEQYF. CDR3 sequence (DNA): TGTGCCAGCTCCCGAGGGACAGGAGGATACTACGAGCAGTACTTC.

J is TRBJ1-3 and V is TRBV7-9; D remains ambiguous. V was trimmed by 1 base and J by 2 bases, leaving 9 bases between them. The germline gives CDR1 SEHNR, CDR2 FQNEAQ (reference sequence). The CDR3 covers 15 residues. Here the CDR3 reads CASSLEVGPGNTIYF. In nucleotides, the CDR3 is TGTGCCAGCAGCTTAGAAGTAGGGCCTGGAAACACCATATATTTT.

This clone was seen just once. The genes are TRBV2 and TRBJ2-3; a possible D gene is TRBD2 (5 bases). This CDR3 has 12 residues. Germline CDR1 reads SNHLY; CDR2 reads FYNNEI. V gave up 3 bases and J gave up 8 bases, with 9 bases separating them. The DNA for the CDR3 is TGTGCCAGCAGTGATGAGGGTGGTACGCAGTATTTT. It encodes CASSDEGGTQYF.